Each of the 30 T cell receptor beta chains below was sequenced from the same sample in a study of CD8 T cells in ankylosing spondylitis. Each CDR3 protein gets one entry after TCRdb re-called the 5' RACE reads with MiXCR. This table holds about 340,000 distinct CDR3 sequences, roughly 15% found once. Specimen: blood, either unsorted or a sorted T cell fraction (not recorded which). The receptors stem from a male donor with ankylosing spondylitis or in good health (not recorded which).

This clonotype has only a few counts. The gene calls are TRBV3-1 and TRBJ2-5; 8 bases agree with TRBD2. The CDR3 runs to 15 residues. Unmatched junction bases numbered 10, after V lost 6 bases and J lost 4 bases. Germline-derived CDR1 and CDR2 are LGHDT and YNNKEL (reference sequence). The CDR3 here is CASSPRGGRRETQYF. The CDR3 DNA reads as TGTGCCAGCAGTCCCCGGGGGGGGCGGCGAGAGACCCAGTACTTC.

The chain recombines TRBV7-8 with TRBJ1-1, with D possibly TRBD1 on 6 matching bases. V was shortened by 4 bases and J by 2 bases, with 17 bases between the two germline ends. Per the germline V gene, CDR1 is SGHVS and CDR2 is FQNEAQ. The CDR3 spans 16 residues. The CDR3 DNA reads as TGTGCCAGCAGCTCCTCGAGGGGGGGACAAAACACTGAAGCTTTCTTT. As protein: CASSSSRGGQNTEAFF.

This clonotype was seen more than once but under ten times. This chain joins TRBV20-1 and TRBJ2-3; D is possibly TRBD1 or TRBD2 (5 bases each). Per the germline V gene, CDR1 is DFQATT and CDR2 is SNEGSKA (reference sequence). This CDR3 comprises 11 residues. V lost 0 bases to trimming and J lost 9 bases, with 7 bases between them. The CDR3 protein is CSARDRGTQYF. The CDR3 DNA reads TGCAGTGCTAGAGATCGGGGCACGCAGTATTTT.

The V gene is TRBV3-1, the J gene TRBJ2-5; D is unresolved. V was cut by 6 bases and J by 5 bases, with 10 bases left in between. CDR3 size: 12 residues. Germline CDR1 reads LGHDT; CDR2 reads YNNKEL (reference sequence). CDR3 in DNA: TGTGCCAGCAGTATTAAAAGGGAGACCCAGTACTTC. Its translation is CASSIKRETQYF.

As concerns this clonotype: This may be a read error: a much more frequent sequence differs by one nucleotide. The V gene is TRBV3-1, the J gene TRBJ2-5; D gene ambiguous. V was trimmed by 2 bases and J by 5 bases, leaving 3 bases between them. This CDR3 has 11 amino acids. Germline values: CDR1 LGHDT, CDR2 YNNKEL (reference sequence). In nucleotides, the CDR3 is TGTGCCAGCAGCCAATGGGAGACCCAGTACTTC. It codes for CASSQWETQYF.

V usage is TRBV6-5 and J usage is TRBJ2-7; 7 positions agree with TRBD1. The CDR3 loop spans 14 amino acids. Germline V gene lookup returns CDR1 MNHEY and CDR2 SVGAGI. The junction had 10 bases not matched to a gene; V was cut back by 2 bases and J by 9 bases. The CDR3 coding sequence is TGTGCCAGCAGTTACGACTGGGACAGCCTAGTGCAGTACTTC. Translating it yields CASSYDWDSLVQYF.

This chain links TRBV7-9 with TRBJ2-3; 9 bases line up with TRBD2. Looked up from germline, CDR1 is SEHNR and CDR2 is FQNEAQ (reference sequence). Trimming removed 5 bases from V and 2 bases from J; junction bases left unmatched: 5. CDR3 size: 15 residues. In DNA, the CDR3 is TGTGCCAGCAGCCTCAGGACTAGCGACACAGATACGCAGTATTTT. Translated: CASSLRTSDTDTQYF.

The table lists this clonotype with many counts. This chain links TRBV13 with TRBJ2-5; D gene uncertain. V dropped 5 bases and J dropped 5 bases, with 6 bases sitting between them. This CDR3 spans 11 amino acids. The germline gives CDR1 PRHDT, CDR2 FYEKMQ (reference sequence). CDR3 DNA sequence: TGTGCCAGCAGCGTGCGGGAGACCCAGTACTTC. Its protein is CASSVRETQYF.

This clonotype turned up a few times. The genes are TRBV6-5 and TRBJ1-2; no definite D call. V was clipped by 5 bases and J by 8 bases, with 18 bases between them. Germline CDR1 reads MNHEY; CDR2 reads SVGAGI. CDR3 length: 14 residues. CDR3 sequence: CASSHPGVASGYTF. CDR3 DNA: TGTGCCAGCAGTCACCCAGGTGTGGCTTCGGGCTACACCTTC.

The chain combines TRBV5-1 with TRBJ2-5, with 7 bases fitting TRBD2. This CDR3 is 15 amino acids long. CDR1 SGHRS and CDR2 YFSETQ come from the germline V gene. V was clipped by 3 bases and J by 1 base; unmatched bases: 6. The CDR3 reads CASSSGGSRQETQYF. The CDR3 nucleotides read TGCGCCAGCAGCTCCGGGGGGTCCCGCCAAGAGACCCAGTACTTC. Full variable domain (outside the CDR3, taken from reference TRBV5-1 and TRBJ2-5): KAGVTQTPRYLIKTRGQQVTLSCSPISGHRSVSWYQQTPGQGLQFLFEYFSETQRNKGNFPGRFSGRQFSNSRSEMNVSTLELGDSALYLCASSSGGSRQETQYFGPGTRLLVL.

The chain carries TRBV27 and TRBJ2-3; D uncertain. The CDR3 has 14 residues. The V gene's germline CDR1 is MNHEY and CDR2 SMNVEV (reference sequence). Deletions cut 3 bases from V and 2 bases from J, with 9 bases between. The CDR3 is CASSFTKDTDTQYF. The CDR3 region has the DNA TGTGCCAGCAGTTTTACTAAAGACACAGATACGCAGTATTTT.

A few counts support this clonotype. This chain uses TRBV6-5 with TRBJ2-3; the match to TRBD2 covers 9 bases. The J segment lost 3 bases and the V segment lost 2 bases, leaving 3 bases of the junction unmatched. The CDR3 runs to 15 residues. The germline gives CDR1 MNHEY, CDR2 SVGAGI. The CDR3 sequence: CASSYRGRVTDTQYF. CDR3 DNA sequence: TGTGCCAGCAGTTACCGCGGGAGGGTAACAGATACGCAGTATTTT.

The V gene is TRBV10-3, the J gene TRBJ1-1; weak D call: TRBD1 (5 bases). CDR3 length: 13 residues. With 8 bases removed from V and 4 bases from J, the gap between germline ends came to 14 bases. Looked up from germline, CDR1 is ENHRY and CDR2 is SYGVKD. The CDR3 DNA sequence: TGTGCCATCGCCAGCTTCGGGGGCACTGAAGCTTTCTTT. Translating gives CAIASFGGTEAFF.

A few counts support this clonotype. This sequence joins TRBV19 and TRBJ1-5, with 9 bases that match TRBD1. The length of the CDR3 is 14 residues. The germline V gene has CDR1 LNHDA and CDR2 SQIVND (reference sequence). The ends lost 5 bases at V and 7 bases at J; junction bases unmatched: 6. The CDR3 DNA sequence: TGTGCCAGTAGTTCCGGGACAGGGAGACAGCCCCAGCATTTT. This encodes CASSSGTGRQPQHF.

This clonotype was counted only a few times. The gene calls are TRBV30 and TRBJ1-2, with D hard to call. Trimming pared 0 bases from V and 7 bases from J, leaving 12 bases between. This CDR3 is 13 amino acids long. In germline, CDR1 is GTSNPN, CDR2 SVGIG (reference sequence). In DNA, the CDR3 is TGTGCCTGGAGTGTATACCTGGCGGGTGGCTACACCTTC. Encoded protein: CAWSVYLAGGYTF. Supplemented by reference TRBV30 and TRBJ1-2, the full variable domain reads SQTIHQWPATLVQPVGSPLSLECTVEGTSNPNLYWYRQAAGRGLQLLFYSVGIGQISSEVPQNLSASRPQDRQFILSSKKLLLSDSGFYLCAWSVYLAGGYTFGSGTRLTVV.

V and J are TRBV15 and TRBJ2-7, with 7 bases lining up with TRBD1. The ends lost 3 bases at V and 5 bases at J; junction bases unmatched: 7. CDR3 length: 14 residues. CDR1 is LNHNV, CDR2 YYDKDF, per germline (reference sequence). CDR3 DNA: TGTGCCACCAGCAGCGTACAGGGGTGGCACGAGCAGTACTTC. This sequence encodes CATSSVQGWHEQYF.

This clonotype has a handful of counts. The chain employs TRBV10-3 and TRBJ1-6; D unclear. Germline-derived CDR1 and CDR2 are ENHRY and SYGVKD. This CDR3 contains 14 residues. V lost 6 bases and J 9 bases, leaving 15 bases between the germline ends. CDR3 in amino acids: CAISPAGGPSPLHF. The CDR3 DNA follows: TGTGCCATCAGCCCGGCTGGAGGCCCTTCACCCCTCCACTTT.

The V call is TRBV12-3 or TRBV12-4, the J call TRBJ2-7, with D tentatively TRBD1 (6 bases). The CDR3 extends over 12 amino acids. Between the trimmed V and J ends, which lost 10 bases and 5 bases, there was a span of 15 bases. DNA of the CDR3: TGTGCCATCGGACAGTTCGGCGACGAGCAGTACTTC. The encoded protein is CAIGQFGDEQYF.

The rearrangement uses TRBV12-5 and TRBJ2-7; tentatively, D is TRBD1 (8 bases). Germline CDR1 LGHNT, CDR2 FRNRAP. The CDR3 spans 15 residues. Trimming took off 1 base at V and 3 bases at J, with 13 bases between the two ends. The CDR3 here is CASGLDTGGGYEQYF. For the CDR3, the DNA is TGTGCTAGTGGTTTGGATACAGGGGGGGGCTACGAGCAGTACTTC.

This clonotype was seen many times. The chain recombines TRBV12-3 or TRBV12-4 with TRBJ1-6; D gene ambiguous. The CDR3 sequence is 13 residues long. Trimming removed 3 bases from V and 7 bases from J, with 7 bases in between. CDR3 region: CASSFTGNSPLHF. CDR3 nucleotide sequence: TGTGCCAGCAGTTTTACGGGGAATTCACCCCTCCACTTT.

V usage is TRBV30 and J usage is TRBJ2-3, with TRBD1 matching 12 bases. CDR1 is GTSNPN, CDR2 SVGIG, per germline (reference sequence). The CDR3 sequence is 18 residues long. J gave up 5 bases and V 1 base, and 13 bases lay outside the gene matches. CDR3 in DNA: TGTGCCTGGAGTGCCAACCGGCCGGGACAGGGGGCAGGAGATACGCAGTATTTT. This sequence encodes CAWSANRPGQGAGDTQYF.

This clonotype appeared a few times. This chain links TRBV4-1 with TRBJ2-3; 16 nucleotides line up with TRBD2. Germline assignment: CDR1 MGHRA and CDR2 YSYEKL. This CDR3 has 20 amino acids. V trimming: 1 base; J trimming: 3 bases; junction bases outside the gene matches: 10. CDR3 nucleotides: TGCGCCAGCAGCCAAGGAGGGACTAGCGGGGGGGCCGGAGGGACAGATACGCAGTATTTT. This sequence encodes CASSQGGTSGGAGGTDTQYF.

This chain links TRBV20-1 with TRBJ2-5, with TRBD2 matching 8 bases. The CDR3 is 16 amino acids. Trimming cost V 0 bases and J 7 bases; bases outside gene matches: 13. The V gene's germline CDR1 is DFQATT and CDR2 SNEGSKA (reference sequence). CDR3 region: CSARDLVLAVIGTQYF. CDR3 sequence (DNA): TGCAGTGCTAGAGATCTAGTACTAGCGGTAATTGGGACCCAGTACTTC.

The chain has TRBV6-1 and TRBJ2-7; no definite D call. CDR1 and CDR2 from the germline V gene are MNHNS and SASEGT. V lost 5 bases and J 2 bases, leaving 16 bases between the germline ends. The length of the CDR3 is 15 residues. CDR3 sequence reads: CASSPPYTNPYEQYF. The CDR3 DNA reads as TGTGCCAGCAGTCCCCCCTACACAAATCCCTACGAGCAGTACTTC.

V is TRBV6-5 and J is TRBJ2-7, with D perhaps TRBD1 (5 bases). V lost 2 bases, J lost 0 bases, and 8 bases lay in between. The CDR3 contains 14 residues. Per the germline V gene, CDR1 is MNHEY and CDR2 is SVGAGI. The CDR3: CASSYDSYSYEQYF. The CDR3, as DNA: TGTGCCAGCAGTTACGACAGCTACTCCTACGAGCAGTACTTC.

This clonotype was counted only a few times. The J gene is TRBJ2-3, the V gene TRBV20-1; the D is unclear. V lost 2 bases and J 0 bases, leaving 9 bases between the germline ends. The CDR3 loop spans 14 amino acids. CDR1 is DFQATT, CDR2 SNEGSKA, per germline (reference sequence). CDR3 sequence reads: CSARKYTSTDTQYF. CDR3 DNA: TGCAGTGCTAGAAAGTACACTAGCACAGATACGCAGTATTTT.

The V gene is TRBV4-1, the J gene TRBJ1-1, with D unresolved. The CDR3 covers 15 residues. V lost 4 bases, J lost 1 base, and 13 bases lay in between. Germline loops: CDR1 MGHRA, CDR2 YSYEKL. The CDR3 sequence: CASSLGGLPNTEAFF. DNA of the CDR3: TGCGCCAGCAGCCTCGGCGGACTCCCGAACACTGAAGCTTTCTTT.

In its sample, this clonotype was seen a few times. CDR3 sequence: CSWRAEETQYF. In DNA form, the CDR3 reads TGCAGCTGGCGGGCGGAAGAGACCCAGTACTTC. The chain joins TRBV29-1 to TRBJ2-5, with TRBD2 as a possible D gene (5 bases). With 8 bases removed from V and 3 bases from J, the gap between germline ends came to 10 bases. Germline values: CDR1 SQVTM, CDR2 ANQGSEA. The CDR3 consists of 11 residues.

Only a few counts were recorded for this clonotype. V usage is TRBV3-1 and J usage is TRBJ2-5; perhaps TRBD2 as D (5 bases). V lost 5 bases to trimming and J lost 5 bases, with 15 bases between them. The germline gives CDR1 LGHDT, CDR2 YNNKEL (reference sequence). The CDR3 is 14 amino acids. The CDR3 region is CASSSSGVGETQYF. DNA of the CDR3: TGTGCCAGCAGCTCGTCCGGGGTCGGGGAGACCCAGTACTTC.

This clonotype was found a few times. This rearrangement joins TRBV12-3 or TRBV12-4 to TRBJ2-7, with 7 bases matching TRBD1. CDR3 length equals 13 residues. The ends lost 5 bases at V and 4 bases at J; junction bases unmatched: 5. CDR3 sequence (DNA): TGTGCCAGCAGTAAGGGACAGACTTACGAGCAGTACTTC. It translates to CASSKGQTYEQYF.